A selection of T cell receptor beta chains follows, all from one sample in a study of sequential checkpoint blockade in melanoma. This table comes from immunoSEQ multiplex PCR, and its TCRdb copy is limited to in-frame clones, with some not included. The sample includes 40,000 or so clones, 86% seen only once; the top ten take 9% to 15%. The starting material was CD8+ T cells sorted from blood (inferred from file names), obtained from a patient given nivolumab and ipilimumab in sequence. The source of these receptors is a human donor with melanoma. CDR3s include the opening cysteine and the closing phenylalanine or tryptophan. The order of the fields is clone size, D gene, V gene, J gene, CDR3 protein, CDR3 DNA. D genes are given only for firm matches. Only some rows state a clone size, as once, few, many or a class for expanded clones.

>.|.|TRBV28|TRBJ2-6
CASSFRPGDGANVLTF
TGTGCCAGCAGTTTCCGGCCAGGGGACGGGGCCAACGTCCTGACTTTC
>.|.|TRBV7-3|TRBJ2-3
CASSLSLRGKDTQYF
TGTGCCAGCAGCTTGTCCCTCCGTGGCAAAGATACGCAGTATTTT
>.|.|TRBV7-6|TRBJ2-7
CASSLAVSGKYSYEQYF
TGTGCCAGCAGCTTAGCGGTTTCAGGGAAGTACAGCTACGAGCAGTACTTC
>.|TRBD2|TRBV10-3|TRBJ2-1
CAISDLAGGSDEQFF
TGTGCCATCAGTGACCTAGCGGGAGGGTCAGATGAGCAGTTCTTC
>.|TRBD1|TRBV9|TRBJ2-2
CASSVGGQGHGELFF
TGTGCCAGCAGCGTAGGAGGACAGGGGCACGGGGAGCTGTTTTTT
>.|TRBD2|TRBV15|TRBJ2-7
CATSRDQGGSDEQYF
TGTGCCACCAGCAGAGATCAGGGCGGGAGCGACGAGCAGTACTTC
>.|TRBD2|TRBV4-2|TRBJ2-2
CASSQDRGGSHLMTGELFF
TGTGCCAGCAGCCAAGATCGGGGAGGGAGTCACCTGATGACCGGGGAGCTGTTTTTT
>.|.|TRBV15|TRBJ1-2
CATSRVRENNYGYTF
TGTGCCACCAGCAGAGTTCGGGAAAATAACTATGGCTACACCTTC
>.|.|TRBV9|TRBJ2-1
CASSLSSGHLNEQFF
TGTGCCAGCAGCCTGTCCAGCGGCCACCTCAATGAGCAGTTCTTC
>.|.|TRBV10-3|TRBJ1-5
CAISDRGPLPQHF
TGTGCCATCAGTGACAGGGGCCCCCTGCCCCAGCATTTT
>.|TRBD2|TRBV5-1|TRBJ2-7
CASRSSKGLGGLEQYF
TGCGCCAGCAGAAGTTCAAAGGGACTAGGGGGTCTCGAGCAGTACTTC
>.|TRBD2|TRBV7-9|TRBJ2-1
CASSGEREGYNEQFF
TGTGCCAGCAGCGGAGAGCGGGAGGGCTACAATGAGCAGTTCTTC
>.|.|TRBV9|TRBJ1-1
CASSPRDIRINTEAFF
TGTGCCAGCAGCCCCCGGGACATAAGAATTAACACTGAAGCTTTCTTT
>.|.|TRBV9|TRBJ1-3
CASSVGGGSGNTIYF
TGTGCCAGCAGCGTAGGTGGGGGGTCTGGAAACACCATATATTTT
>.|TRBD1|TRBV19|TRBJ1-1
CASRDRGNTEAFF
TGTGCCAGTAGGGACAGGGGGAACACTGAAGCTTTCTTT
>once|TRBD2|TRBV5-1|TRBJ2-7
CASSLRALAGGIYEQYF
TGCGCCAGCAGCTTGAGGGCGCTAGCGGGAGGTATCTACGAGCAGTACTTC
>.|TRBD2|TRBV4-3|TRBJ2-1
CASSHSLAGGANNEQFF
TGCGCCAGCAGCCACAGCCTAGCGGGAGGAGCTAACAATGAGCAGTTCTTC
>.|.|TRBV5-1|TRBJ2-7
CASSSSGDEQYF
TGCGCCAGCAGCTCCTCAGGGGACGAGCAGTACTTC
>.|TRBD2|TRBV7-8|TRBJ2-1
CASSLGSSGYNEQFF
TGTGCCAGCAGCTTAGGGTCTAGCGGTTACAATGAGCAGTTCTTC
>.|.|TRBV7-9|TRBJ2-3
CASREWDNTDTQYF
TGTGCCAGCAGAGAATGGGACAACACAGATACGCAGTATTTT
>.|.|TRBV4-3|TRBJ2-2
CASSPHSAGTNTGELFF
TGCGCCAGCAGCCCCCACTCGGCGGGCACGAACACCGGGGAGCTGTTTTTT
>.|.|TRBV6-4|TRBJ2-3
CASSSRGTTSTDTQYF
TGTGCCAGCAGTTCAAGGGGGACCACTAGCACAGATACGCAGTATTTT
>few|TRBD2|TRBV6-4|TRBJ2-1
CASSDSGLAAYNEQFF
TGTGCCAGCAGTGACTCCGGACTAGCAGCCTACAATGAGCAGTTCTTC
>.|TRBD2|TRBV9|TRBJ2-1
CASSPLLRESLDEQFF
TGTGCCAGCAGCCCTCTCTTGCGGGAGTCTTTGGATGAGCAGTTCTTC
>.|.|TRBV4-1|TRBJ1-6
CASSQGLSVNNSPLHF
TGCGCCAGCAGCCAAGGGCTCTCAGTCAATAATTCACCCCTCCACTTT
>.|.|TRBV5-4|TRBJ2-5
CASSLRGRETQYF
TGTGCCAGCAGCTTAAGGGGGAGAGAGACCCAGTACTTC
>.|.|TRBV18|TRBJ2-7
CASSPPIRVSYEQYF
TGTGCCAGCTCACCCCCGATTCGCGTCTCCTACGAGCAGTACTTC
>once|TRBD1|TRBV10-3|TRBJ1-1
CAISGAWTGVKWDTEAFF
TGTGCCATCAGTGGGGCTTGGACAGGGGTTAAATGGGACACTGAAGCTTTCTTT
>.|.|TRBV25-1|TRBJ1-5
CASSELRGGSNQPQHF
TGTGCCAGCAGTGAATTAAGGGGGGGGTCCAATCAGCCCCAGCATTTT
>.|TRBD1|TRBV19|TRBJ2-5
CASSFQGAFETQYF
TGTGCCAGTAGTTTCCAGGGGGCGTTTGAGACCCAGTACTTC
>.|TRBD2|TRBV12-5|TRBJ2-2
CASGGGSSGKNTGELFF
TGTGCTAGTGGTGGAGGATCTAGCGGGAAAAACACCGGGGAGCTGTTTTTT
>.|.|TRBV27|TRBJ1-1
CASSLEGGAHTEAFF
TGTGCCAGCAGTTTAGAGGGGGGGGCGCATACTGAAGCTTTCTTT
>.|.|TRBV11-2|TRBJ2-5
CASSPGTIKEGQYF
TGTGCCAGCAGCCCCGGTACCATCAAAGAGGGCCAGTACTTC
>once|.|TRBV28|TRBJ2-7
CASSLGTGSYEQYF
TGTGCCAGCAGTTTGGGTACAGGGAGCTACGAGCAGTACTTC
>.|.|TRBV7-8|TRBJ2-7
CASSPYPQLEQYF
TGTGCCAGCAGCCCCTACCCCCAACTCGAGCAGTACTTC
>.|.|TRBV7-8|TRBJ2-3
CASSLVADTQYF
TGTGCCAGCAGCTTAGTCGCAGATACGCAGTATTTT
>.|TRBD2|TRBV7-2|TRBJ2-5
CASSYGLAGTYQETQYF
TGTGCCAGCAGCTACGGACTAGCGGGAACGTACCAAGAGACCCAGTACTTC
>.|TRBD2|TRBV27|TRBJ2-1
CASSFYWTSGNEQFF
TGTGCCAGCAGTTTTTATTGGACTAGCGGAAACGAGCAGTTCTTC
>.|.|TRBV5-4|TRBJ1-2
CASGEVSNYGYTF
TGTGCCAGCGGGGAGGTATCTAACTATGGCTACACCTTC
>.|TRBD2|TRBV4-3|TRBJ2-2
CASSQDLFGLAGDGGTGELFF
TGCGCCAGCAGCCAAGATCTTTTTGGACTAGCGGGAGATGGAGGCACCGGGGAGCTGTTTTTT
>.|.|TRBV28|TRBJ2-7
CASSLWLAPYEQYF
TGTGCCAGCAGTTTATGGCTAGCGCCCTACGAGCAGTACTTC
>.|.|TRBV6-1|TRBJ1-4
CASSEVTGSSEKLFF
TGTGCCAGCAGTGAAGTTACAGGGTCGAGTGAAAAACTGTTTTTT
>.|TRBD1|TRBV5-6|TRBJ2-1
CASSLEGWTGLFYNEQFF
TGTGCCAGCAGCTTGGAGGGCTGGACAGGGCTTTTCTACAATGAGCAGTTCTTC
>.|.|TRBV10-3|TRBJ1-1
CAISVTVGGTEAFF
TGTGCCATCAGTGTCACGGTGGGGGGCACTGAAGCTTTCTTT
>.|.|TRBV28|TRBJ1-1
CASQSNLAEAFF
TGTGCCAGCCAATCTAACCTGGCTGAAGCTTTCTTT
>.|TRBD1|TRBV7-7|TRBJ1-5
CASRIIPGQGDQPQHF
TGTGCTAGCAGGATAATTCCGGGACAGGGCGATCAGCCCCAGCATTTT
>.|.|TRBV19|TRBJ1-5
CASSIGTRVPYSNQPQHF
TGTGCCAGTAGTATAGGGACGAGGGTCCCGTATAGCAATCAGCCCCAGCATTTT
>.|TRBD1|TRBV5-1|TRBJ2-2
CASSIRTGGLTGELFF
TGCGCCAGCAGCATCCGGACAGGGGGTTTGACCGGGGAGCTGTTTTTT
>few|.|TRBV10-3|TRBJ1-2
CAISAALGGRDGYTF
TGTGCCATCAGTGCCGCGCTCGGGGGGCGGGACGGCTACACCTTC
>once|.|TRBV6-5|TRBJ1-1
CASSYSGVTEAFF
TGTGCCAGCAGTTATTCCGGGGTTACTGAAGCTTTCTTT
>once|TRBD2|TRBV7-3|TRBJ2-1
CASSPGTSGIDEQFF
TGTGCCAGCAGCCCCGGGACTAGCGGGATCGATGAGCAGTTCTTC
>.|TRBD2|TRBV15|TRBJ2-1
CATRTSGNYNEQFF
TGTGCCACCCGGACTAGCGGAAACTACAATGAGCAGTTCTTC
>.|.|TRBV5-4|TRBJ1-2
CASSLAGLVNYGYTF
TGTGCCAGCAGTTTGGCAGGATTGGTGAACTATGGCTACACCTTC
>few|TRBD2|TRBV10-1|TRBJ2-7
CASSDLLAGGTYEQYF
TGCGCCAGCAGTGACTTACTAGCGGGAGGAACTTACGAGCAGTACTTC